This T cell receptor (beta chain) was recorded in a study of T cell changes during pregnancy in multiple sclerosis (dated by TCRdb to between 2019 and 2020). Background for the entire study: The study examined how the T cell repertoire changed over the course of pregnancy in women with multiple sclerosis.

In regard to this clone: The antigen it recognizes is unknown. Base qualities were left out, and no much larger clone turns up one base away.

From its cysteine to its phenylalanine, the CDR3 spans 17 amino acids. Of all the DNA, just the CDR3 is kept, 51 bases in frame from base 1. Via the germline V gene, CDR1 is SGHAT and CDR2 FQNNGV. The junction carries 18 bases between V and J, which are trimmed by 4 bases and 3 bases respectively. Library prep was done by the immunoSEQ multiplex PCR assay. This immuneACCESS table, as held by TCRdb, lists in-frame sequences with V and J called but not all clones. Of the missing ones, under half trace to an unresolved V gene in checked studies; the others have no known cause. For this sample there are tens of thousands of clones; about 90% appear just once. Jointly, the top ten make up 3.5% of the sample.

This specimen consisted of CD8+ T cells from peripheral blood mononuclear cells, obtained in the third trimester of pregnancy. This TCR was sampled from a female donor with multiple sclerosis, enrolled in a pregnancy study. Recombination joined TRBV11-2 with TRBJ2-2; the D gene lacks a confident call. The CDR3 reads as follows: CASSSAPRLRDTGELFF. The DNA sequence is TGTGCCAGCAGCTCCGCACCTCGTTTACGGGACACCGGGGAGCTGTTTTTT. Outside the CDR3, residues come from the reference TRBV11-2 and TRBJ2-2 proteins, so the full variable domain is: EAGVAQSPRYKIIEKRQSVAFWCNPISGHATLYWYQQILGQGPKLLIQFQNNGVVDDSQLPKDRFSAERLKGVDSTLKIQPAKLEDSAVYLCASSSAPRLRDTGELFFGEGSRLTVL.